These T cell receptor beta chains were read from a single sample in a study of OX40 agonist ivuxolimab in advanced cancers. Sequencing was performed with immunoSEQ multiplex PCR; in TCRdb, only in-frame clones are kept and a portion is missing. Altogether around 70,000 clones are present, 75% to 95% being singletons, with the ten largest covering about 0.95%. This specimen was CD4+ or CD8+ T cells sorted from blood, taken in a trial of the OX40 agonist ivuxolimab. Receptors were obtained from an adult with an advanced solid tumor such as melanoma, head and neck, liver or kidney cancer. CDR3s include the opening cysteine and the closing phenylalanine or tryptophan. D genes are given only for firm matches. Clone size is not always given. Where it is, it says once, few, many or a class for expanded clones.

V	D	size	J	DNA	CDR3
TRBV7-8	.	once	TRBJ2-3	TGTGCCAGCAGCCCGTTTGATACGCAGTATTTT	CASSPFDTQYF
TRBV11-1	TRBD1	.	TRBJ2-3	TGTGCCAGCAGCCCAGCAACAACAGGGGGCGGTGATACGCAGTATTTT	CASSPATTGGGDTQYF
TRBV19	.	.	TRBJ2-7	TGTGCCAGTAAGGGCCAGGCAAGCTCCTACGAGCAGTACTTC	CASKGQASSYEQYF
TRBV6-5	TRBD1	.	TRBJ1-2	TGTGCCACCTCAGGACAGGGGGATGACTATGGCTACACCTTC	CATSGQGDDYGYTF
TRBV11-2	.	.	TRBJ2-3	TGTGCCAGCAGCTTGCGGGACGGGAGCACAGATACGCAGTATTTT	CASSLRDGSTDTQYF
TRBV7-2	TRBD1	.	TRBJ1-1	TGTGCCAGCAGCTTGGTCGGACAGGGGACTTCTGAAGCTTTCTTT	CASSLVGQGTSEAFF
TRBV30	.	.	TRBJ1-3	TGTGCCTGGAGTGTAGAAGGCCATAGGGCTGGAAACACCATATATTTT	CAWSVEGHRAGNTIYF
TRBV5-6	.	.	TRBJ1-2	TGTGCCAGCACCTCCCCGGTGTCCCTAAACTATGGCTACACCTTC	CASTSPVSLNYGYTF
TRBV19	TRBD1	.	TRBJ2-1	TGTGCCAGTAGTATTGAGGGACAGGGGCACAATGAGCAGTTCTTC	CASSIEGQGHNEQFF
TRBV5-4	.	once	TRBJ2-7	TGTGCCAGCAGGACCGGGGGCCCCAGCTCCTACGAGCAGTACTTC	CASRTGGPSSYEQYF
TRBV5-4	.	.	TRBJ2-1	TGTGCCAGCAGCTACCTAGTATACAATGAGCAGTTCTTC	CASSYLVYNEQFF
TRBV7-9	TRBD1	.	TRBJ2-7	TGTGCCAGCGGACCTCCCGGGACAGACGCCTACGAGCAGTACTTC	CASGPPGTDAYEQYF
TRBV27	.	.	TRBJ1-2	TGTGCCAGCAGCCCGGTGGGCAGGCATAACTATGGCTACACCTTC	CASSPVGRHNYGYTF
TRBV5-1	.	.	TRBJ2-7	TGCGCCAGCAGCTTGGCCCACGGAAATACCTACGAGCAGTACTTC	CASSLAHGNTYEQYF
TRBV27	.	.	TRBJ2-3	TGTGCCAGCACCTTGGGGGCGCGGAGCACAGATACGCAGTATTTT	CASTLGARSTDTQYF
TRBV5-6	.	few	TRBJ1-1	TGTGCCAGCAGCTTGGGGGACGGCACTGAAGCTTTCTTT	CASSLGDGTEAFF
TRBV5-4	.	.	TRBJ1-2	TGTGCCAGCAGCTTGGCTGTGACAGCTAACTATGGCTACACCTTC	CASSLAVTANYGYTF
TRBV5-8	.	once	TRBJ2-7	TGTGCCAGCACTCCCCGAGGGGGTGGGCTAGCCCCCGAGCAGTACTTC	CASTPRGGGLAPEQYF
TRBV6-5	.	.	TRBJ1-1	TGTGCCACCGTGAACACCGGGGGAAACACTGAAGCTTTCTTT	CATVNTGGNTEAFF
TRBV21-1	.	.	TRBJ1-1	TGTGCCAGCAGCAAAAGGAAGGACAGGGGGGATCCCATGAACACTGAAGCTTTCTTT	CASSKRKDRGDPMNTEAFF
TRBV27	.	.	TRBJ2-3	TGTGCCAGCAGTTTATCCCTAGCCACAGATACGCAGTATTTT	CASSLSLATDTQYF
TRBV18	.	.	TRBJ2-1	TGTGCCAGCTCACCACCGAGGAGGGCGAAGGATCATACTGAGCAGTTCTTC	CASSPPRRAKDHTEQFF
TRBV6-6	.	.	TRBJ1-1	TGTGCCAGCAGGCCAGGACAGTTGAACACTGAAGCTTTCTTT	CASRPGQLNTEAFF
TRBV5-6	TRBD1	.	TRBJ1-2	TGTGCCAGCAGCACTCCGGGACAGTTCTATGGCTACACCTTC	CASSTPGQFYGYTF
TRBV7-9	.	.	TRBJ2-3	TGTGCCAGCAGCTTTGCAGATACGCAGTATTTT	CASSFADTQYF
TRBV6-1	.	.	TRBJ2-7	TGTGCCAGCAGTTCGACCGGCACCTACGAGCAGTACTTC	CASSSTGTYEQYF
TRBV6-1	TRBD1	.	TRBJ2-1	TGTGCCAGCAGCCTAGACAGGGACTACAATGAGCAGTTCTTC	CASSLDRDYNEQFF
TRBV6-5	TRBD2	.	TRBJ2-3	TGTGCCAGCAGTTACTCTAGCGGGGGCCACACAGATACGCAGTATTTT	CASSYSSGGHTDTQYF
TRBV27	.	.	TRBJ2-5	TGTGCCAGCAGTAACGGACAGGGAGGGGGGAGTGAGACCCAGTACTTC	CASSNGQGGGSETQYF
TRBV5-1	.	.	TRBJ2-2	TGCGCCAGCAGCCCCACCCCAGTTCTGGCCGGGGAGCTGTTTTTT	CASSPTPVLAGELFF
TRBV5-1	.	.	TRBJ2-3	TGCGCCAGCAGCTTGGAACTGGGCACAGATACGCAGTATTTT	CASSLELGTDTQYF
TRBV7-8	.	.	TRBJ2-3	TGTGCCAGCAGCTTTAGGTCACGCACAGATACGCAGTATTTT	CASSFRSRTDTQYF
TRBV5-1	.	.	TRBJ2-7	TGCGCCAGCAGCTTGGCGAGTGGAGTACAGCGCTACGAGCAGTACTTC	CASSLASGVQRYEQYF
TRBV5-1	.	.	TRBJ2-1	TGCGCCAGCAGCGACGCAGGGGTACTTAACAATGAGCAGTTCTTC	CASSDAGVLNNEQFF
TRBV25-1	.	.	TRBJ1-4	TGTGCCAGCAGTCCCCCCGGGGGAGGGAGTGAAAAACTGTTTTTT	CASSPPGGGSEKLFF
TRBV29-1	TRBD2	.	TRBJ2-2	TGCAGCGTTGAAGACCCGCAGGGAGGGACCGGGGAGCTGTTTTTT	CSVEDPQGGTGELFF
TRBV11-3	.	.	TRBJ2-1	TGTGCCAGCAGAGAAATGGGGGATGAGCAGTTCTTC	CASREMGDEQFF
TRBV6-1	.	.	TRBJ1-2	TGTGCCAGCAGTGAAAATCTCGGTACTAACTATGGCTACACCTTC	CASSENLGTNYGYTF
TRBV4-2	TRBD2	.	TRBJ2-1	TGTGCCAGCAGCCAAGTCTGGAGAGGGACTAGCGGAAACAATGAGCAGTTCTTC	CASSQVWRGTSGNNEQFF
TRBV11-2	TRBD1	.	TRBJ2-1	TGTGCCAGCAGCTTAGAAAGGGACAGCTCCTACAATGAGCAGTTCTTC	CASSLERDSSYNEQFF
TRBV30	.	once	TRBJ2-7	TGTGCCTGGACGGGCAGCGACGAGCAGTACTTC	CAWTGSDEQYF
TRBV30	TRBD1	.	TRBJ1-2	TGTGCCTGGCGACAGGGGTCGGAGATCTGGGGCTACACCTTC	CAWRQGSEIWGYTF
TRBV10-3	TRBD1	.	TRBJ1-1	TGTGCCATCGCGGACAGGGGGGTGGACACTGAAGCTTTCTTT	CAIADRGVDTEAFF
TRBV4-1	TRBD1	.	TRBJ2-7	TGCGCCAGCAGCGGCCAACAGGGGAGTACGTCCTACGAGCAGTACTTC	CASSGQQGSTSYEQYF
TRBV6-6	.	.	TRBJ2-1	TGTGCCAGCAGCCAGATGTACAATGAGCAGTTCTTC	CASSQMYNEQFF